Listed below are T cell receptor beta chains from one sample, sequenced in a study of CD4+ T cells in melanoma. Sequenced by immunoSEQ multiplex PCR; TCRdb stores in-frame clones only, minus some. The table has over 100,000 clones, about 90% seen once. Sequencing was done on a sample of peripheral blood. Receptors originate from a human donor with melanoma. CDR3s include the opening cysteine and the closing phenylalanine or tryptophan. Fields, in order: D gene, clone size, V gene, J gene, CDR3 DNA, CDR3 protein. The D gene is left open where the match is weak. Clone size is given for some rows only: seen once, a few or many times, or a class if the clone is expanded.

.	.	TRBV10-3	TRBJ2-7	TGTGCCATCAGTGAGTCGGTCGGCAGGACATTCTCCTACGAGCAGTACTTC	CAISESVGRTFSYEQYF
.	.	TRBV29-1	TRBJ1-2	TGCAGCATAAGACAGGAGGGAAACTATGGCTACACCTTC	CSIRQEGNYGYTF
TRBD1	.	TRBV2	TRBJ2-4	TGTGCCAGCAGACCCGGGACAGATAAAAACATTCAGTACTTC	CASRPGTDKNIQYF
TRBD1	.	TRBV7-2	TRBJ2-7	TGTGCCAGCAGCCCCCGGACAGGTTCCTACGAGCAGTACTTC	CASSPRTGSYEQYF
.	.	TRBV7-2	TRBJ1-5	TGTGCCAGCAGTTTGCAGGGGATAAGCAATCAGCCCCAGCATTTT	CASSLQGISNQPQHF
TRBD1	.	TRBV9	TRBJ1-1	TGTGCCAGCAGCGTAACAGGGGGTTCGAGAGGTAGCACTGAAGCTTTCTTT	CASSVTGGSRGSTEAFF
.	.	TRBV2	TRBJ2-7	TGTGCCAGCAGTAGGACGGCGAGCTCCTACGAGCAGTACTTC	CASSRTASSYEQYF
.	.	TRBV10-3	TRBJ1-1	TGTGCCATCAGTGAGTCGGGCACGGCGGACACTGAAGCTTTCTTT	CAISESGTADTEAFF
.	.	TRBV9	TRBJ1-1	TGTGCCAGCAGCTCACGGGACGCGAACACTGAAGCTTTCTTT	CASSSRDANTEAFF
TRBD2	.	TRBV11-1	TRBJ2-7	TGTGCCAGCAGCCGGAGCGGGAGCCAGACCTACGAGCAGTACTTC	CASSRSGSQTYEQYF
.	.	TRBV2	TRBJ2-3	TGTGCCAGCAGTGGAGACCTCACAGATACGCAGTATTTT	CASSGDLTDTQYF
TRBD2	once	TRBV14	TRBJ2-3	TGTGCCAGCAGCCAAGATCCTAGGCGGGAGGCACTTGATACGCAGTATTTT	CASSQDPRREALDTQYF
TRBD1	.	TRBV27	TRBJ1-1	TGTGCCAGCAGTTTTAAAGGGGACAGGGCAAACGGGAACACTGAAGCTTTCTTT	CASSFKGDRANGNTEAFF
TRBD1	.	TRBV7-9	TRBJ2-3	TGTGCCGGGTCCGGGACAGGGGTCGGGGATACGCAGTATTTT	CAGSGTGVGDTQYF
.	.	TRBV7-3	TRBJ2-1	TGTGCCAGCAGCTTAATTGCGGGCAATGAGCAGTTCTTC	CASSLIAGNEQFF
.	.	TRBV6-1	TRBJ1-2	TGTGCCAGCAGTGAAGGGGGGGTTGACGGCTACACCTTC	CASSEGGVDGYTF
.	once	TRBV7-6	TRBJ2-1	TGTGCCAGCAGCTTAGGGGGAGCGGTCAATGAGCAGTTCTTC	CASSLGGAVNEQFF
TRBD2	.	TRBV4-1	TRBJ2-3	TGCGCCAGCTCTGGACTAGCGGGACCCTCGGGTCGCACAGATACGCAGTATTTT	CASSGLAGPSGRTDTQYF
.	.	TRBV4-1	TRBJ1-2	TGCGCCAGCAGCCCCCCGGGACAACCATGGGACTATGGCTACACCTTC	CASSPPGQPWDYGYTF
TRBD1	.	TRBV11-2	TRBJ1-2	TGTGCCAGCAGCTCAGCAGAGGGGGCAAGGACCTTC	CASSSAEGARTF
.	.	TRBV25-1	TRBJ1-4	TGTGCCAGCAGTGAAGCAGGGCAGCCAACTAATGAAAAACTGTTTTTT	CASSEAGQPTNEKLFF
.	.	TRBV5-1	TRBJ2-1	TGCGCCAGCAGCTTGGGTGGGGTATGGGACAATGAGCAGTTCTTC	CASSLGGVWDNEQFF
TRBD1	.	TRBV6-5	TRBJ1-5	TGTGCCAGCAGAGGGGGCTATAGCAATCAGCCCCAGCATTTT	CASRGGYSNQPQHF
.	.	TRBV27	TRBJ2-7	TGTGCCAGCAGCCGGGACGGCTCCTACGAGCAGTACTTC	CASSRDGSYEQYF
TRBD2	.	TRBV4-1	TRBJ2-1	TGCGCCAGCAGCCAAGGGGCGGGAGGTGAAAATGAGCAGTTCTTC	CASSQGAGGENEQFF
.	.	TRBV5-1	TRBJ1-6	TGCGCCAGCAGCATAGGGATGTCAAATTCACCCCTCCACTTT	CASSIGMSNSPLHF
TRBD1	.	TRBV6-5	TRBJ2-7	TGTGCCAGCAGCCGGGACAGGCAAATCTCCTACGAGCAGTACTTC	CASSRDRQISYEQYF
.	.	TRBV28	TRBJ1-5	TGTGCCAGCAGTATTAATCAGCCCCAGCATTTT	CASSINQPQHF
.	.	TRBV14	TRBJ2-1	TGTGCCAGCAGCCAAACAGGAGGGGCGTTAGGCGATGAGCAGTTCTTC	CASSQTGGALGDEQFF
.	.	TRBV6-6	TRBJ1-2	TGTGCCAGCAGTTATCACAAGACTAACTATGGCTACACCTTC	CASSYHKTNYGYTF